The 4 T cell receptor beta chains below all came from one sample that was sequenced in a study of regulatory T cells in long-lasting Graves disease. CDR3-region Arm-PCR and iRepertoire HTBI primers produced the TCR beta libraries. MiXCR was run by TCRdb on the multiplex PCR reads, yielding one entry per CDR3 protein. The table has under 500,000 distinct CDR3 sequences, less than 25% seen once; the top ten hold under 25%. The sample's time point: persistent/refractory GD, antithyroid drugs over 5 years with positive TRAb. Scientists built the TCR library using RNA that was extracted from PBMCs. The sample consisted of peripheral blood mononuclear cells (PBMCs), taken when the disease was refractory, from a patient treated with antithyroid drugs. Source of these receptors: a female donor with Graves disease.

This clonotype showed up just a few times. This chain links TRBV7-9 with TRBJ2-7; D possibly corresponds to TRBD1 (6 bases). Trimming took 1 base from V and 4 from J, leaving 17 bases between them. CDR1 is SEHNR and CDR2 is FQNEAQ in the germline V gene (reference sequence). This CDR3 spans 16 amino acids. CDR3 nucleotide sequence: TGTGCCAGCAGCTTAGAACCTCAGGGGAAAGGTTACGAGCAGTACTTC. Its protein is CASSLEPQGKGYEQYF.

The V and J genes are TRBV30 and TRBJ2-2; D might be TRBD2 (5 bases). Trimming shortened V by 7 bases and J by 8 bases, and 8 bases separated the two germline ends. The CDR3 length is 10 residues. CDR1 is GTSNPN, CDR2 SVGIG, per germline (reference sequence). CDR3 coding DNA: TGTGCCTTCGGCGGGGGGGAGCTGTTTTTT. It encodes CAFGGGELFF.

This clonotype was picked up many times. The chain carries TRBV18 and TRBJ2-5, with TRBD2 as a possible D gene (6 bases). Germline-derived CDR1 and CDR2 are KGHSH and LQKENI. The ends were cut back, 6 bases at V and 2 bases at J, with 13 bases in the middle. The CDR3 runs to 14 residues. CDR3 DNA: TGTGCCAGCTCCCGGAGGGGAACTCAAGAGACCCAGTACTTC. Translation gives CASSRRGTQETQYF.

This clonotype was counted between two and nine times. Since a much larger clone is just one base distant, this may be a read error. V is TRBV7-9 and J is TRBJ2-7; D may correspond to TRBD1 or TRBD2 (5 bases each). This CDR3 has 12 residues. Trimming left V 8 bases short and J 5 bases short, with 13 bases between. CDR1 and CDR2 from the germline V gene are SEHNR and FQNEAQ (reference sequence). The DNA for the CDR3 is TGTGCCAGCTGCACGGGGCTTAACGAGCAGTACTTC. This translates into CASCTGLNEQYF.